These T cell receptor beta chains were read from a single sample in a study of T cell changes during pregnancy in multiple sclerosis. Repertoires were generated with immunoSEQ multiplex PCR, while TCRdb's copy carries only in-frame clones and drops some. The table includes approximately 70,000 clones, 91% detected once. The material was peripheral blood, obtained in the third trimester of pregnancy. Receptors were obtained from a female donor in good health, enrolled as a control in a pregnancy study. CDR3s include the opening cysteine and the closing phenylalanine or tryptophan. A D gene is named only where the DNA matches it firmly. Only part of the rows carry a size: once, few, many, or a class if the clone is expanded.

j_call v_call clone_size d_call cdr3_aa cdr3_nt
TRBJ1-1 TRBV14 NA NA CASSQVYGRAEAFF TGTGCCAGCAGCCAAGTCTACGGGAGGGCTGAAGCTTTCTTT
TRBJ1-1 TRBV6-1 few NA CASRARGGDTEAFF TGTGCCAGCAGGGCTAGGGGAGGGGACACTGAAGCTTTCTTT
TRBJ1-2 TRBV29-1 NA TRBD1 CSVERTGYGYTF TGCAGCGTTGAAAGGACAGGCTATGGCTACACCTTC
TRBJ1-1 TRBV6-5 once TRBD1 CASSYEGARTEAFF TGTGCCAGCAGTTACGAGGGGGCCCGAACTGAAGCTTTCTTT
TRBJ2-6 TRBV5-1 NA TRBD1 CASSSTGTGVSGANVLTF TGCGCCAGCAGCTCGACCGGGACAGGTGTCTCTGGGGCCAACGTCCTGACTTTC
TRBJ1-1 TRBV5-8 NA NA CASSFRGKNTEAFF TGTGCCAGCAGCTTCCGGGGAAAGAACACTGAAGCTTTCTTT
TRBJ1-3 TRBV7-7 NA TRBD1 CASSLGNVGTGASGNTIYF TGTGCTAGCAGCTTAGGGAATGTGGGGACAGGAGCCTCTGGAAACACCATATATTTT
TRBJ2-1 TRBV29-1 NA TRBD2 CSVDGGSDNFYNEQFF TGCAGCGTTGATGGCGGGAGCGACAATTTCTACAATGAGCAGTTCTTC
TRBJ2-7 TRBV27 NA TRBD2 CASKGLAGNEQYF TGTGCCAGCAAGGGACTAGCGGGGAACGAGCAGTACTTC
TRBJ1-2 TRBV7-2 NA NA CASSPPGHRSTNYGYTF TGTGCCAGCAGCCCCCCTGGCCACAGAAGTACTAACTATGGCTACACCTTC
TRBJ2-2 TRBV4-1 NA NA CASSLGRAGLITGELFF TGCGCCAGCAGCCTCGGCAGGGCGGGGTTAATCACCGGGGAGCTGTTTTTT
TRBJ2-7 TRBV28 NA NA CASSTSSYEQYF TGTGCCAGCAGTACGAGCTCCTACGAGCAGTACTTC
TRBJ2-3 TRBV2 NA TRBD1 CASSLDRGKDTQYF TGTGCCAGCAGCCTGGACAGGGGCAAGGATACGCAGTATTTT
TRBJ2-6 TRBV7-2 NA NA CASSFPGTGANVLTF TGTGCCAGCAGCTTCCCGGGGACAGGGGCCAACGTCCTGACTTTC
TRBJ2-7 TRBV9 NA NA CASSVGGRAYEQYF TGTGCCAGCAGCGTAGGAGGCAGGGCCTACGAGCAGTACTTC
TRBJ1-4 TRBV25-1 NA TRBD1 CASRSDRGNEKLFF TGTGCCAGTAGATCGGACAGGGGCAATGAAAAACTGTTTTTT
TRBJ2-1 TRBV5-4 few NA CASSSGLRAPNEQFF TGTGCCAGCAGCTCGGGACTCCGGGCGCCCAATGAGCAGTTCTTC
TRBJ2-1 TRBV5-1 NA TRBD1 CASSFRPGTGYDEQFF TGCGCCAGCAGCTTTCGGCCCGGGACAGGGTACGATGAGCAGTTCTTC
TRBJ1-2 TRBV10-3 NA NA CAISESAGREVYGYTF TGTGCCATCAGTGAGTCGGCAGGGAGGGAGGTCTATGGCTACACCTTC
TRBJ2-7 TRBV18 NA NA CASSRTAYYEQYF TGTGCCAGCTCAAGGACAGCATACTACGAGCAGTACTTC
TRBJ1-1 TRBV19 once TRBD1 CASSNGQGIRTEAFF TGTGCCAGTAGTAACGGACAGGGTATTCGGACTGAAGCTTTCTTT
TRBJ2-3 TRBV30 NA NA CAWELGRRDTQYF TGTGCCTGGGAACTAGGGCGTAGAGATACGCAGTATTTT
TRBJ1-1 TRBV7-9 once NA CASSLGDSF TGTGCCAGCAGCTTAGGGGACTCTTTT
TRBJ2-1 TRBV29-1 NA TRBD2 CSVKPSGGNEQFF TGCAGCGTTAAACCTAGCGGGGGGAATGAGCAGTTCTTC
TRBJ1-3 TRBV13 NA NA CASSPSQRGYGNTIYF TGTGCCAGCAGCCCTAGCCAAAGAGGTTATGGAAACACCATATATTTT
TRBJ2-2 TRBV13 NA TRBD2 CASSSASTSGAYTGELFF TGTGCCAGCAGCTCCGCCTCGACTAGCGGGGCTTACACCGGGGAGCTGTTTTTT
TRBJ2-2 TRBV9 NA NA CASSPGAAGELFF TGTGCCAGCAGCCCCGGTGCGGCCGGGGAGCTGTTTTTT
TRBJ1-2 TRBV5-1 NA NA CASSLSNQRGSDYGYTF TGCGCCAGCAGCTTGTCCAATCAGAGGGGGTCTGACTATGGCTACACCTTC
TRBJ1-4 TRBV2 once TRBD1 CASSLDRAATNEKLFF TGTGCCAGCAGCCTTGACAGGGCCGCAACTAATGAAAAACTGTTTTTT
TRBJ2-7 TRBV23-1 NA NA CASRYFRASYAYEQYF TGCGCCAGCAGGTACTTCAGGGCCAGTTACGCCTACGAGCAGTACTTC
TRBJ1-1 TRBV4-1 NA TRBD1 CASSRTPGQGRVNTEAFF TGCGCCAGCAGCCGCACCCCGGGACAGGGGCGGGTAAACACTGAAGCTTTCTTT
TRBJ2-7 TRBV5-6 NA NA CASSSGRVSEQYF TGTGCCAGCAGCTCTGGCAGGGTGAGCGAGCAGTACTTC
TRBJ2-3 TRBV2 NA TRBD2 CASSEASGGHKDTQYF TGTGCCAGCAGTGAAGCGAGCGGGGGCCACAAGGATACGCAGTATTTT
TRBJ2-7 TRBV27 NA NA CASRLSGAYEQYF TGTGCCAGCAGACTCAGCGGAGCCTACGAGCAGTACTTC
TRBJ1-6 TRBV15 NA NA CATSRDGDNSPLHF TGTGCCACCAGCAGAGACGGGGATAATTCACCCCTCCACTTT
TRBJ2-1 TRBV18 NA TRBD1 CASSPLQGGRDEQFF TGTGCCAGCTCACCACTACAGGGGGGCAGGGATGAGCAGTTCTTC
TRBJ2-5 TRBV18 NA NA CASARLDGIQETQYF TGTGCCAGCGCGCGCCTGGACGGGATACAAGAGACCCAGTACTTC
TRBJ2-7 TRBV28 NA TRBD2 CATGRSSYEQYF TGTGCCACCGGGAGGTCCTCCTACGAGCAGTACTTC
TRBJ1-5 TRBV27 NA TRBD1 CASRAGGRNQPQHF TGTGCCAGCAGGGCAGGGGGCCGCAATCAGCCCCAGCATTTT
TRBJ1-3 TRBV27 NA TRBD1 CASSLYQPGQGAENTIYF TGTGCCAGCAGTTTATATCAGCCGGGACAGGGGGCGGAGAACACCATATATTTT